This T cell receptor beta chain is drawn from a study of shared clonotypes between healthy human individuals. Study-wide findings and caveats: All-four-donor shared clonotypes had higher generation probabilities than non-shared clonotypes did.

The V end lost 1 base, the J end lost 5 bases, and 11 bases lay between the germline ends. The CDR3 contains 15 residues. Germline V gene lookup returns CDR1 MGHDK and CDR2 SYGVNS. Genomic DNA of every subset was divided equally among multiple immunoSEQ plates. Using about 0.2 ug DNA, approximately 30,000 T cell genomes, the sorted-subset replicate PCRs were run. Assay: immunoSEQ multiplex PCR; the TCRdb copy retains only in-frame clones and omits some. This table holds around 1,900,000 clones, around 93% found once. Naive CD8 cells lacked CD45RO and underwent positive selection for CCR7, leaving out terminally differentiated effector memory CD45RA+ cells. This clone has a handful of counts. Its antigen is unidentified.

The V gene is TRBV25-1, the J gene TRBJ1-4; weak D call: TRBD1 (5 bases). The clonotype was recovered from a man younger than 30 in good health. Some clones in this sample may be carry-over from other donors' samples. Sequenced: naive CD8+ T cells from PBMCs. The CDR3 spells CASSELWGTNEKLFF. The CDR3 DNA reads as TGTGCCAGCAGTGAATTGTGGGGGACGAATGAAAAACTGTTTTTT. The complete variable domain, with remaining parts taken from reference TRBV25-1 and TRBJ1-4, reads EADIYQTPRYLVIGTGKKITLECSQTMGHDKMYWYQQDPGMELHLIHYSYGVNSTEKGDLSSESTVSRIRTEHFPLTLESARPSHTSQYLCASSELWGTNEKLFFGSGTQLSVL.